The clone carrying this TCR beta chain was seen ten or more times. Its antigen is still unknown. This CDR3 is 17 amino acids long. Germline V gene data show CDR1 as LNHDA and CDR2 as SQIVND (reference sequence). The trim removed 7 bases at V and 4 bases at J, leaving 15 bases unmatched. The data derive from a study of CD8 T cells in ankylosing spondylitis. Regarding the study as a whole: Disease-linked clones had a CD8+ phenotype and relatively low frequency in peripheral blood. Earlier reports found some motif variants in synovial fluid and blood in reactive arthritis. In ankylosing spondylitis blood, a motif of eight highly homologous TCR beta variants appeared characteristic.

Scientists made TCR beta libraries using quantitative 5'-RACE with molecular barcodes. TCRdb re-called the 5' RACE reads through MiXCR, storing one row per CDR3 protein. Of some 200,000 distinct CDR3 sequences in the sample, around a quarter were seen once. The sample was blood, either unsorted or a sorted T cell fraction (not recorded which). The V call is TRBV19, the J call TRBJ2-2, with 7 bases fitting TRBD1. The receptor was isolated from a male donor with ankylosing spondylitis or in good health (not recorded which). The CDR3 DNA follows: TGTGCCAGTACCAGTATACCCCGGACAGGTCGCACCGGGGAGCTGTTTTTT. Amino acid sequence: CASTSIPRTGRTGELFF. Full variable domain (remainder filled in from reference TRBV19 and TRBJ2-2): DGGITQSPKYLFRKEGQNVTLSCEQNLNHDAMYWYRQDPGQGLRLIYYSQIVNDFQKGDIAEGYSVSREKKESFPLTVTSAQKNPTAFYLCASTSIPRTGRTGELFFGEGSRLTVL.